Each of the 24 T cell receptor beta chains below was sequenced from the same sample in a study of cytomegalovirus exposure and HLA in healthy donors. Use of 60 Vbeta and 13 Jbeta primers characterized the PCR. Assay: immunoSEQ multiplex PCR; the TCRdb copy retains only in-frame clones and omits some. The repertoire holds roughly 110,000 clones, with approximately 79% as singletons. Material for sequencing was PBMCs. Receptor source: a man aged 60-69 years in good health and CMV-seronegative.

CDR3 loop: CASSFTGSRQPQHF. As DNA, the CDR3 is TGTGCCAGCAGCTTCACAGGGTCCCGACAGCCCCAGCATTTT. The V and J genes are TRBV5-5 and TRBJ1-5; D is possibly TRBD1 (6 bases). The V gene's germline CDR1 is SGHKS and CDR2 YYEKEE (reference sequence). There are 14 residues in the CDR3. V was cut by 2 bases and J by 7 bases, with 13 bases left in between.

CDR3 residues: CASSLALRGAEETQYF. In nucleotides, the CDR3 is TGTGCCAGCAGCTTGGCCCTGCGGGGGGCGGAGGAGACCCAGTACTTC. The V call is TRBV5-6, the J call TRBJ2-5; the match to TRBD2 covers 8 bases. CDR3 length: 16 residues. The V segment lost 0 bases and the J segment 5 bases; nucleotides outside the gene matches: 9. Germline assignment: CDR1 SGHDT and CDR2 YYEEEE.

This clone was seen a handful of times. V usage is TRBV5-1 and J usage is TRBJ1-4; 10 positions match TRBD1. Germline CDR1 and CDR2: SGHRS and YFSETQ. Unmatched junction bases numbered 7, after V lost 4 bases and J lost 4 bases. The CDR3 is 16 amino acids. The CDR3 DNA reads as TGCGCCAGCAGCGCCGGGACAGGGGCTCGTAATGAAAAACTGTTTTTT. This codes for CASSAGTGARNEKLFF.

The chain recombines TRBV5-1 with TRBJ2-7; D perhaps matches TRBD2 (7 bases). The CDR3 has 15 residues. Germline-derived CDR1 and CDR2 are SGHRS and YFSETQ. The V end lost 4 bases, the J end lost 2 bases, and 16 bases lay between the germline ends. The CDR3 bases are TGCGCCAGCAGCCGAGGAGGGGAGGGGGCCTACGAGCAGTACTTC. It encodes CASSRGGEGAYEQYF.

The chain uses TRBV5-4 and TRBJ1-6; 7 bases are shared with TRBD1. Germline V lookup: CDR1 SGHNT, CDR2 YYREEE (reference sequence). This CDR3 is 18 amino acids long. V trimming: 3 bases; J trimming: 0 bases; junction bases outside the gene matches: 9. Here the CDR3 DNA reads TGTGCCAGCAGCTCCAGGACAGGATGGAGCTCCTATAATTCACCCCTCCACTTT. Protein: CASSSRTGWSSYNSPLHF.

This clone is a singleton in its sample. The V call is TRBV5-8, the J call TRBJ1-1, with 9 bases that match TRBD1. The CDR3 sequence is 15 residues long. CDR1 is SGHTS and CDR2 is YDEGEE in the germline V gene. The V and J ends lost 2 bases and 1 base, in that order; junction bases with no gene match: 3. CDR3 sequence reads: CASSFDRGGNTEAFF. Here the CDR3 DNA reads TGTGCCAGCAGCTTCGACAGGGGGGGGAACACTGAAGCTTTCTTT.

J is TRBJ1-5 and V is TRBV19; D might be TRBD1 (5 bases). The CDR3 is 14 residues long. Germline CDR1 is LNHDA and CDR2 is SQIVND (reference sequence). V was shortened by 2 bases and J by 5 bases, with 10 bases between the two germline ends. The CDR3 DNA sequence: TGTGCCAGTAGTATAAAAACGGGGGATCAGCCCCAGCATTTT. Translation gives CASSIKTGDQPQHF.

The CDR3 loop reads CASRPAPENYNSPLHF. The CDR3 DNA follows: TGTGCCAGCAGGCCCGCACCAGAAAACTATAATTCACCCCTCCACTTT. The rearrangement joins TRBV4-2 to TRBJ1-6; D uncertain. Germline V gene lookup returns CDR1 LGHNA and CDR2 YNFKEQ. V was clipped by 6 bases and J by 3 bases, with 15 bases between them. The CDR3 sequence is 16 residues long.

V and J are TRBV19 and TRBJ1-2; the match to TRBD1 covers 7 bases. Germline V lookup: CDR1 LNHDA, CDR2 SQIVND (reference sequence). The CDR3 length is 16 residues. V lost 5 bases and J lost 5; bases outside the gene matches: 14. The CDR3 here is CASSLGIPGQRYGYTF. CDR3 coding DNA: TGTGCCAGTAGTCTGGGTATTCCGGGACAGAGGTATGGCTACACCTTC.

This clone has only a few counts. This chain connects TRBV18 to TRBJ1-1; possible D gene TRBD1, 6 bases. This CDR3 is 18 amino acids long. Trimming left V 5 bases short and J 1 base short, with 23 bases between. Germline-derived CDR1 and CDR2 are KGHSH and LQKENI. CDR3: CASSSTPGQPLGNTEAFF. DNA of the CDR3: TGTGCCAGCTCATCCACACCGGGACAACCTTTGGGGAACACTGAAGCTTTCTTT.

The chain is built from TRBV4-2 and TRBJ1-2; D is perhaps TRBD1 (6 bases). There are 16 residues in the CDR3. Germline loops: CDR1 LGHNA, CDR2 YNFKEQ. The V gene lost 0 bases and the J gene lost 4 bases, with 15 bases spanning the gap. CDR3 bases: TGTGCCAGCAGCCAAGATTTGCAGGGGCCTATCTATGGCTACACCTTC. As protein: CASSQDLQGPIYGYTF.

The chain is built from TRBV11-2 and TRBJ1-5, with TRBD1 identical over 8 bases. CDR3 length: 14 residues. The ends lost 5 bases at V and 4 bases at J; junction bases unmatched: 4. Looked up from germline, CDR1 is SGHAT and CDR2 is FQNNGV. The CDR3 region has the DNA TGTGCCAGCAGCCTCACAGGGGGGAATCAGCCCCAGCATTTT. Its translation: CASSLTGGNQPQHF.

V is TRBV7-9 and J is TRBJ1-1; tentatively, D is TRBD1 (5 bases). V was cut by 5 bases and J by 1 base, with 8 bases left in between. The CDR3 is made up of 13 amino acids. Germline values: CDR1 SEHNR, CDR2 FQNEAQ (reference sequence). This CDR3 is CASSPTENTEAFF. CDR3 sequence (DNA): TGTGCCAGCAGCCCGACAGAGAACACTGAAGCTTTCTTT.

The V gene is TRBV7-3, the J gene TRBJ2-2, with 12 bases matching TRBD2. The CDR3 has 18 residues. After removal of 3 bases from V and 1 base from J, the junction contained 6 bases not matched to a gene. The V gene's germline CDR1 is SGHTA and CDR2 FQGTGA. The CDR3 protein is CASSLAGGLAGNTGELFF. The CDR3 nucleotides are TGTGCCAGCAGCTTGGCAGGGGGACTAGCGGGGAACACCGGGGAGCTGTTTTTT.

This clone was seen only a few times. The V gene is TRBV2, the J gene TRBJ1-6; 7 nucleotides line up with TRBD1. Per the germline V gene, CDR1 is SNHLY and CDR2 is FYNNEI. The CDR3 consists of 13 residues. The trim removed 4 bases at V and 11 bases at J, leaving 5 bases unmatched. The CDR3 sequence: CASSVTGETPLHF. The CDR3 region has the DNA TGTGCCAGCAGTGTAACAGGGGAGACACCCCTCCACTTT.

The chain couples TRBV6-5 to TRBJ2-3; D gene unclear. Trimming stripped 0 bases from V and 2 bases from J, with 12 bases between. Germline V gene data show CDR1 as MNHEY and CDR2 as SVGAGI. This CDR3 region has 16 residues. DNA of the CDR3: TGTGCCAGCAGTTACTCAGGCGTAGCCCTCACAGATACGCAGTATTTT. This codes for CASSYSGVALTDTQYF.

The chain joins TRBV6-6 to TRBJ1-1, with D unresolved. The V end lost 2 bases, the J end lost 1 base, and 8 bases lay between the germline ends. The germline gives CDR1 MNHNY, CDR2 SVGAGI (reference sequence). This CDR3 comprises 14 residues. CDR3 protein: CASSYPEGNTEAFF. The CDR3 nucleotides are TGTGCCAGCAGTTACCCGGAGGGGAACACTGAAGCTTTCTTT.

V usage is TRBV28 and J usage is TRBJ1-5; a possible D gene is TRBD1 (5 bases). The CDR3 runs 14 residues. Trimming stripped 5 bases from V and 7 bases from J, with 15 bases between. Germline CDR1 and CDR2: MDHEN and SYDVKM. The DNA for the CDR3 is TGTGCCAGCAGTCCCGGGGGAGGTCACCAGCCCCAGCATTTT. It translates to CASSPGGGHQPQHF.

This rearrangement joins TRBV4-1 to TRBJ2-2; D is ambiguous. Germline V gives CDR1 MGHRA, CDR2 YSYEKL. V was pared by 5 bases and J by 4 bases, with 17 bases between. The CDR3 has 16 residues. CDR3 loop: CASSSLDLVTTGELFF. DNA for the CDR3: TGCGCCAGCAGCTCTCTCGACCTAGTCACCACCGGGGAGCTGTTTTTT.

V is TRBV18 and J is TRBJ2-5; TRBD1 is a possible D gene (6 bases). Germline V gene lookup returns CDR1 KGHSH and CDR2 LQKENI. The CDR3 sequence is 14 residues long. V lost 3 bases, J lost 5 bases, and 13 bases lay in between. The chain's CDR3 is CASSPVARGETQYF. The CDR3 DNA is TGTGCCAGCTCACCTGTCGCGAGGGGGGAGACCCAGTACTTC.

V is TRBV29-1 and J is TRBJ2-3; D is unclear. CDR3 length: 11 amino acids. V lost 6 bases and J 2 bases, leaving 6 bases between the germline ends. From germline, CDR1 is SQVTM and CDR2 ANQGSEA. The CDR3 region has the DNA TGCAGCGTCACAGCCACAGATACGCAGTATTTT. It is translated as CSVTATDTQYF.

CDR3 sequence: CASRATGDWTEAFF. In DNA, the CDR3 is TGTGCCAGCAGGGCGACAGGGGATTGGACTGAAGCTTTCTTT. The chain carries TRBV6-6 and TRBJ1-1, with TRBD1 matching 8 bases. J gave up 5 bases and V 6 bases, and 8 bases lay outside the gene matches. This CDR3 is 14 amino acids long. The germline gives CDR1 MNHNY, CDR2 SVGAGI (reference sequence).

The J gene is TRBJ2-3, the V gene TRBV18, with a tentative D call TRBD2 (6 bases). The ends were cut back, 5 bases at V and 2 bases at J, with 8 bases in the middle. Germline CDR1 reads KGHSH; CDR2 reads LQKENI. CDR3 length: 13 residues. CDR3 loop: CASSGGTTDTQYF. In nucleotides, the CDR3 is TGTGCCAGCTCAGGGGGGACCACAGATACGCAGTATTTT.

CDR3 in DNA: TGTGCCAGCAGCCGAGAGGAAGGTCCCTACGAGCAGTACTTC. It is translated as CASSREEGPYEQYF. This chain joins TRBV7-2 and TRBJ2-7, with D unclear. The CDR3 is 14 amino acids. Germline values: CDR1 SGHTA, CDR2 FQGNSA. Trimming took 5 bases from V and 2 from J, leaving 13 bases between them.